The 2 T cell receptor beta chains presented below share a single source sample, sequenced in a study of radiotherapy plus CTLA-4 blockade in lung cancer. Clones were read by immunoSEQ multiplex PCR, and TCRdb kept only the in-frame ones, dropping some. The sample includes over 80,000 clones, about four fifths seen only once; the top ten take 0.82%. Sequenced material: peripheral blood, taken from a patient treated with radiotherapy plus ipilimumab. The source is a human donor with non-small cell lung cancer who had stable disease on radiotherapy plus ipilimumab.

Concerning this clone itself: At the DNA level, this CDR3 is encoded by other sequences in the same sample as well. V gene TRBV9 combines with J gene TRBJ2-7, with 11 nucleotides matching TRBD2. V was clipped by 0 bases and J by 2 bases; unmatched bases: 4. Germline V gene lookup returns CDR1 SGDLS and CDR2 YYNGEE. The CDR3 runs to 16 residues. The CDR3 spells CASSVGTSGPPYEQYF. The CDR3 nucleotides read TGTGCCAGCAGCGTAGGGACTAGCGGGCCACCCTACGAGCAGTACTTC.

This clone was recorded once. The chain recombines TRBV6-5 with TRBJ1-5; possibly TRBD1 for D (5 bases). The germline gives CDR1 MNHEY, CDR2 SVGAGI. Trimming stripped 4 bases from V and 7 bases from J, with 11 bases between. The CDR3 spans 13 residues. CDR3: CASSLGELQPQHF. The CDR3 DNA is TGTGCCAGCAGTTTAGGGGAACTACAGCCCCAGCATTTT.